One TCR beta chain is described in this entry. Its antigen is currently unknown. The record originates from a study of shared clonotypes between healthy human individuals. Overall study results and limits: Depth of sequencing was expected to influence donor clonotype sharing.

This table comes from immunoSEQ multiplex PCR, and its TCRdb copy is limited to in-frame clones, with some not included. The table has about 800,000 clones, approximately 97% seen once. The ends lost 7 bases at V and 1 base at J; junction bases unmatched: 9. The CDR3 is 14 amino acids. CDR1 is SQVTM and CDR2 is ANQGSEA in the germline V gene. Naive-designated CD8 cells lacked CD45RO, were positively enriched for CCR7, and omitted terminally differentiated effector memory CD45RA+ cells. Caucasian adults residing in Nashville, Tennessee made up all the donors. The TCR originated in a man younger than 40 in good health. The specimen sequenced was naive CD8+ T cells sorted from blood. The rearrangement links TRBV29-1 to TRBJ2-7; TRBD1 matches 8 bases. The CDR3 protein is CSGTHGTGSYEQYF. The CDR3 DNA reads as TGCAGCGGGACGCACGGGACAGGTTCCTACGAGCAGTACTTC.